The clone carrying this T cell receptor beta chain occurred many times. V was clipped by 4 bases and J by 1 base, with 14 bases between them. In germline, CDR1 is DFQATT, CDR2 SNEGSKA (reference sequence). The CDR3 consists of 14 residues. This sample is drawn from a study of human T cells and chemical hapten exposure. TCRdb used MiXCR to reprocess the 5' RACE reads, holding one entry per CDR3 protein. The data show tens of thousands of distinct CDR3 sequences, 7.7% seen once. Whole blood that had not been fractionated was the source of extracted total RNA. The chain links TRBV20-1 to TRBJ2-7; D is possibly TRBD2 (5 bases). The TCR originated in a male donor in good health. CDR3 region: CSATRASRSYEQYF. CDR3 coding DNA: TGCAGTGCTACGAGGGCTAGCAGATCCTACGAGCAGTACTTC.